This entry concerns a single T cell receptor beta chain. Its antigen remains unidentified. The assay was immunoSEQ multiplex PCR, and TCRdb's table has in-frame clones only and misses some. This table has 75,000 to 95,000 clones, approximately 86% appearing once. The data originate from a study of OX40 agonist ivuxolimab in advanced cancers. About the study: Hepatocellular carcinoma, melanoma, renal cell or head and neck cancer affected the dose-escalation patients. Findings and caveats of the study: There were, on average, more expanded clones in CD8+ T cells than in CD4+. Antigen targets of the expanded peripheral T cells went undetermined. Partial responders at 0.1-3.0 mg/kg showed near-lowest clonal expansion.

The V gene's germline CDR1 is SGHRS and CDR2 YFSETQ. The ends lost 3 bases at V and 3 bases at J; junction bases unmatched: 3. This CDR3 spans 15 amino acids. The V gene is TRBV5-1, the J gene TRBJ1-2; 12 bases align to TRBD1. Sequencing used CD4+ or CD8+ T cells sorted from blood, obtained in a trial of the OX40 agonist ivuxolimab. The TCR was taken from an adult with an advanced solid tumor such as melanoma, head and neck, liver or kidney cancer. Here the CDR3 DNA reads TGCGCCAGCAGCTCGGGACAGGGGGCTCACTATGGCTACACCTTC. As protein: CASSSGQGAHYGYTF.